The entry that follows covers one T cell receptor (beta chain) sequence. There is no known antigen for this receptor. It has no much larger one-base neighbor in the sample; base qualities were not kept. TCRbeta CDR3 regions were amplified from genomic DNA using the immunoSEQ Assay, a bias-controlled multiplex PCR. Concerning the study's data processing: Nucleated cell counts per sample were estimated from amplification of reference gene primers within the assay. Sequence reads were collapsed and filtered to measure the absolute abundance of every unique TCRbeta CDR3 rearrangement. For each sample, productive Simpson clonality was calculated as the square root of Simpson's diversity index across productive rearrangements. Imported from immuneACCESS, the table was reduced by TCRdb to in-frame sequences with V and J called. These copies leave out some clones; in studies compared against another copy, an unresolved V gene accounts for under half, and the cause of the remainder is not known. The V and J calls and the clone size are those of that table, but D and trimming were determined from the DNA. For this sample there are approximately 75,000 clones; 84% appear just once. 20% to 25% of the sample lies in the top ten.

This sample was included in a study of blood T cell repertoires in COVID-19 (dated by TCRdb to 2020 to 2021). Concerning the study at large: The collaborator samples originated in the United States, Italy and Spain and spanned the acute and convalescent phases of COVID-19. Samples were obtained from the ongoing ImmuneRACE study (first 160 participants) and from 1,254 subjects provided by 6 global collaborators. The material from the prospective study consisted of cDNA or gDNA derived from T cells, B-cell-depleted T cells, or PBMCs. A freely available public database, intended as a resource for researchers studying the immune response to SARS-CoV-2, is where the repertoires were released. The sample metadata nearly always contained a de-identified subject ID, COVID-19 status, age in years and sex. Where HLA class I and class II types were available, the types were taken from metadata supplied by the sample provider, not from assay-based typing. Subjects who had been exposed to COVID-19, were actively infected with it, or had recovered from it provided the deeply sampled blood TCRbeta repertoires that made up the dataset. Broader findings and caveats from the paper: The quantity of clinical and demographic metadata differed by source and by participant and was supplied without curation.

Each collaborating institution followed its own protocols to collect whole blood in K2EDTA tubes. For TCRbeta analysis, collaborators shipped samples as frozen whole blood, isolated PBMCs, or DNA extracted from either of those sample types. Via the germline V gene, CDR1 is SNHLY and CDR2 FYNNEI. The CDR3, cysteine through phenylalanine, is 14 amino acids long. Kept here is only the CDR3 DNA, which spans 42 bases and is read in frame from base 1. V is clipped by 3 bases and J by 8 bases, and the sequence between their germline boundaries is 13 bases long. The sequenced material came from peripheral blood. The TCR was taken from a woman aged 50 to 65 with acute or convalescent COVID-19. In this chain, TRBV2 is recombined with TRBJ1-4; the D gene assignment is ambiguous. The DNA is as follows: TGTGCCAGCAGTGAGACGGGGTTCGGGGAAAAACTGTTTTTT. Its amino acids are CASSETGFGEKLFF.